This T cell receptor beta chain is from a study of blood T cell repertoires in COVID-19. The protocol was immunoSEQ multiplex PCR, while the TCRdb copy is restricted to in-frame clones and leaves out a portion. Among 200,000 or so clones listed, 70% to 90% were seen once. The CDR3 consists of 17 residues. Trimming removed 3 bases from V and 4 bases from J, with 21 bases in between. Germline V CDR1 and CDR2: LNHDA, SQIVND (reference sequence). The sequence derives from a person aged 65 to 79 with COVID-19, enrolled during active disease. Input material: peripheral blood. The chain uses TRBV19 and TRBJ2-5; perhaps TRBD1 as D (6 bases). DNA of the CDR3: TGTGCCAGTAGTATTTTACTGAGCCTAGAAGGGGGAGAGACCCAGTACTTC. It encodes CASSILLSLEGGETQYF.